This T cell receptor beta chain comes out of a study of blood T cell repertoires in COVID-19. The germline V gene has CDR1 LNHNV and CDR2 YYDKDF (reference sequence). The length of the CDR3 is 14 residues. V lost 5 bases to trimming and J lost 4 bases; unmatched junction nucleotides: 5. TCRdb keeps only in-frame clones here, not all; method: immunoSEQ multiplex PCR. Among some 300,000 clones listed, 85% to 90% were seen once. The sequencing input was PBMCs or T cells enriched from blood (not recorded which). The chain combines TRBV15 with TRBJ2-3; 8 bases are shared with TRBD1. This TCR was sampled from a woman between 50 and 59 years old who had been exposed to COVID-19. CDR3 sequence: CATSPRTGPDTQYF. The CDR3 region has the DNA TGTGCCACCAGCCCCCGGACAGGGCCAGATACGCAGTATTTT.